This T cell receptor (beta chain) was identified in a study of blood T cell repertoires in COVID-19. Study as a whole: PBMCs, B-cell-depleted T cells, or T cells provided the cDNA or gDNA that made up the material.

Produced via immunoSEQ multiplex PCR; TCRdb's table is partial and in-frame only. The data hold roughly 120,000 clones, with 80% observed a single time. The CDR3 consists of 16 residues. Losses at the gene ends were 1 base for V and 5 bases for J; bases not matched to a gene: 7. Germline values: CDR1 SGHTA, CDR2 FQGNSA. The receptor comes from a human donor in a cohort sampled during active or convalescent COVID-19. The sequenced material came from peripheral blood. The chain recombines TRBV7-2 with TRBJ1-4; 7 positions match TRBD1. The CDR3 loop is CASSLVAGGRNEKLFF. DNA for the CDR3: TGTGCCAGCAGCTTAGTGGCAGGGGGTCGAAATGAAAAACTGTTTTTT.